This T cell receptor beta chain is drawn from a study of response to subunit inactivated influenza vaccine. This CDR3 comprises 15 residues. V gave up 6 bases and J gave up 2 bases; unmatched junction bases: 6. This clonotype was counted many times. From the RT-PCR reads, TCRdb called clonotypes with MiXCR, one entry per CDR3 protein. The data show 800,000 or so distinct CDR3 sequences, 21% seen once. The sample consisted of PBMCs from blood, taken around 5 days after vaccination. The TCR comes from a man aged 45-65 years who received an inactivated influenza vaccine. The rearrangement uses TRBV12-3 or TRBV12-4 and TRBJ2-1; TRBD1 aligns across 8 bases. The CDR3 region is CASRLGQGAYNEQFF. The CDR3 DNA follows: TGTGCCAGCAGGCTAGGACAGGGTGCCTACAATGAGCAGTTCTTC.